The 12 T cell receptor beta chains listed next were all sequenced from one sample in a study of cytomegalovirus exposure and HLA in healthy donors. Sequencing used immunoSEQ multiplex PCR; TCRdb keeps in-frame clones, though not all of them. This table has 100,000 to 150,000 clones, roughly 90% appearing once. What was sequenced was PBMCs. The receptors here all came from a woman aged 18-29 years in good health and CMV-seronegative.

The chain is built from TRBV6-1 and TRBJ2-7; D may be TRBD1 (5 bases). The CDR3 spans 13 residues. CDR1 and CDR2 from the germline V gene are MNHNS and SASEGT. The V and J ends lost 6 bases and 2 bases respectively, with 11 bases between them. Here the CDR3 DNA reads TGTGCCAGCAGCTTACAGGAAACCTACGAGCAGTACTTC. Translation: CASSLQETYEQYF.

V usage is TRBV7-2 and J usage is TRBJ2-3; D not certain. The CDR3 spans 12 residues. CDR1 and CDR2 from the germline V gene are SGHTA and FQGNSA. Trimming pared 3 bases from V and 6 bases from J, leaving 7 bases between. This CDR3 reads CASSLLADTQYF. The CDR3 region has the DNA TGTGCCAGCAGCTTGTTGGCCGATACGCAGTATTTT.

The J gene is TRBJ2-3, the V gene TRBV6-1; D possibly corresponds to TRBD2 (5 bases). Trimming left V 0 bases short and J 0 bases short, with 10 bases between. From germline, CDR1 is MNHNS and CDR2 SASEGT. The CDR3 consists of 16 residues. CDR3 in amino acids: CASSEARAASTDTQYF. In DNA form, the CDR3 reads TGTGCCAGCAGTGAAGCGCGGGCGGCAAGCACAGATACGCAGTATTTT.

The CDR3 nucleotides are TGCGCCAGCAGACGAACCGGGGGCTCCTACGAGCAGTACTTC. Amino acid sequence: CASRRTGGSYEQYF. The chain couples TRBV4-1 to TRBJ2-7, with D perhaps matching TRBD2 (6 bases). V lost 6 bases and J 0 bases, leaving 12 bases between the germline ends. Germline CDR1 reads MGHRA; CDR2 reads YSYEKL. CDR3 length: 14 amino acids.

The chain links TRBV7-6 to TRBJ1-3; D unresolved. The V and J ends lost 8 bases and 4 bases respectively, with 9 bases between them. CDR3 length: 12 amino acids. Germline V gene sequence: CDR1 SGHVS, CDR2 FNYEAQ. CDR3: CASRDDGNTIYF. Written as DNA, the CDR3 is TGTGCCAGCCGGGATGACGGAAACACCATATATTTT.

The rearrangement uses TRBV4-1 and TRBJ1-1; D ambiguous. Trimming stripped 11 bases from V and 7 bases from J, with 17 bases between. CDR3 size: 12 residues. Germline V gives CDR1 MGHRA, CDR2 YSYEKL. The CDR3 is CAGGGLNNEAFF. The CDR3 region has the DNA TGCGCCGGCGGAGGACTAAATAATGAAGCTTTCTTT.

This sequence joins TRBV11-3 and TRBJ2-4, with 10 bases that match TRBD1. This CDR3 has 15 residues. V lost 5 bases to trimming and J lost 3 bases; unmatched junction nucleotides: 4. Germline V lookup: CDR1 SGHNT, CDR2 YENEEA. The CDR3 is CASSLRDRGKNIQYF. CDR3 DNA sequence: TGTGCCAGCAGCCTCCGGGACAGGGGCAAAAACATTCAGTACTTC.

The chain uses TRBV2 and TRBJ1-1; the match to TRBD1 covers 10 bases. The CDR3 is 17 amino acids. Germline assignment: CDR1 SNHLY and CDR2 FYNNEI. V was pared by 1 base and J by 7 bases, with 12 bases of the junction left unmatched. The CDR3, as DNA: TGTGCCAGCAGTGAAGAAACCTCCGGGACAGGGGTTAGTGAAGCTTTCTTT. Amino acids: CASSEETSGTGVSEAFF.

Turning to this clone: Different DNA sequences within this sample yield the same CDR3. This chain connects TRBV28 to TRBJ2-7; weak D call: TRBD1 (5 bases). The CDR3 length is 15 residues. The V gene lost 2 bases and the J gene lost 0 bases, with 11 bases spanning the gap. Germline values: CDR1 MDHEN, CDR2 SYDVKM. CDR3 loop: CASSLGPGFSYEQYF. The CDR3 region has the DNA TGTGCCAGCAGTTTAGGCCCAGGGTTCTCCTACGAGCAGTACTTC.

V and J are TRBV19 and TRBJ1-1; a possible D gene is TRBD1 (6 bases). CDR3 size: 13 residues. The germline gives CDR1 LNHDA, CDR2 SQIVND (reference sequence). V gave up 10 bases and J gave up 1 base, with 13 bases separating them. CDR3 region: CAIGSTGNTEAFF. The CDR3 DNA reads as TGTGCCATTGGATCGACAGGGAACACTGAAGCTTTCTTT.

V is TRBV9 and J is TRBJ2-7; 11 bases are shared with TRBD2. Germline V CDR1 and CDR2: SGDLS, YYNGEE. With 3 bases clipped from V and 2 bases from J, the junction kept 10 bases outside the gene matches. The CDR3 covers 17 residues. CDR3 residues: CASSGNRISGRAYEQYF. CDR3 bases: TGTGCCAGCAGCGGAAACAGAATTAGCGGGAGGGCCTACGAGCAGTACTTC.

The V call is TRBV6-6, the J call TRBJ2-1, with a tentative D call TRBD1 (6 bases). Per the germline V gene, CDR1 is MNHNY and CDR2 is SVGAGI (reference sequence). The CDR3 is 12 residues long. V was pared by 6 bases and J by 9 bases, with 12 bases between. The CDR3 reads CASSRRGSEQFF. The DNA of the CDR3 is TGTGCCAGCAGCCGCAGGGGTAGTGAGCAGTTCTTC.